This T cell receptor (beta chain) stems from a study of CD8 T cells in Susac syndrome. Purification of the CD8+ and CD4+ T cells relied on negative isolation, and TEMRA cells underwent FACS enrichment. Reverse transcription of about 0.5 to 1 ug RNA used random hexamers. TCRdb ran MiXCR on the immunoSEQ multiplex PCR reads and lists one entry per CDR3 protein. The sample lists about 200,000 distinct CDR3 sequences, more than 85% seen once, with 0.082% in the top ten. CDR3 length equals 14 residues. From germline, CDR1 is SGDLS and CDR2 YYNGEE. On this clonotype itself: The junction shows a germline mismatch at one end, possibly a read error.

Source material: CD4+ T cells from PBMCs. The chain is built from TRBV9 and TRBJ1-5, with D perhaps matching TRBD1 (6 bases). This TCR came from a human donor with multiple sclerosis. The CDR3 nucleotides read TGTGCCAGCAGTGTAGGGGGAAGGAATCAGCCCCAGCATTTT. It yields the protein CASSVGGRNQPQHF.